The 22 T cell receptor beta chains below all came from one sample that was sequenced in a study of Graves' ophthalmopathy and Graves' hyperthyroidism. Amplified material comprised TCR beta CDR3 regions derived from RNA transcripts. HTBI primers served in a first-round RT-PCR, which a second-round multiplex PCR followed. In TCRdb, the multiplex PCR reads were re-called with MiXCR into one record per CDR3 protein. The sample has just over 400,000 distinct CDR3 sequences, about 21% seen once; the top ten hold roughly 3%. The sequencing input was peripheral blood. The receptors stem from a young woman with stable Graves' hyperthyroidism.

This clonotype was seen at least ten times. V gene TRBV27 combines with J gene TRBJ1-2; no firm D call. With 6 bases removed from V and 4 bases from J, the gap between germline ends came to 12 bases. Germline CDR1 MNHEY, CDR2 SMNVEV (reference sequence). The CDR3 covers 13 residues. CDR3 bases: TGTGCCAGCAGATTGAGGGCCGGCTATGGCTACACCTTC. As protein: CASRLRAGYGYTF.

There are many counts of this clonotype. The chain employs TRBV27 and TRBJ2-4; perhaps D is TRBD1 or TRBD2 (5 bases each). Looked up from germline, CDR1 is MNHEY and CDR2 is SMNVEV (reference sequence). With 6 bases removed from V and 3 bases from J, the gap between germline ends came to 15 bases. This CDR3 is built from 15 residues. The CDR3 spells CASRDRDAHKNIQYF. In nucleotides, the CDR3 is TGTGCCAGCAGGGACCGGGACGCTCACAAAAACATTCAGTACTTC.

V and J are TRBV27 and TRBJ1-2, with D maybe TRBD1 (6 bases). The CDR3 contains 17 residues. Trimming removed 0 bases at V and 1 base at J, with 15 bases between. Germline V gene sequence: CDR1 MNHEY, CDR2 SMNVEV (reference sequence). The CDR3 spells CASSLSPAGVINYGYTF. CDR3 nucleotides: TGTGCCAGCAGTTTATCCCCCGCAGGGGTTATTAACTATGGCTACACCTTC.

The chain joins TRBV28 to TRBJ2-6; D call uncertain. The CDR3 runs to 15 residues. The V gene lost 4 bases and the J gene lost 0 bases, with 7 bases spanning the gap. Per germline, CDR1 MDHEN and CDR2 SYDVKM. CDR3 DNA: TGTGCCAGCAGTTCGGTGGGCTCTGGGGCCAACGTCCTGACTTTC. It encodes CASSSVGSGANVLTF.

This clonotype was recorded many times. The rearrangement joins TRBV12-3 or TRBV12-4 to TRBJ2-2; 11 bases are shared with TRBD2. The CDR3 consists of 14 residues. Trimming cost V 7 bases and J 6 bases; bases outside gene matches: 4. The CDR3 reads CASIGTSGAGELFF. In nucleotides, the CDR3 is TGTGCCAGCATTGGGACTAGCGGAGCCGGGGAGCTGTTTTTT.

The chain employs TRBV6-1 and TRBJ1-5; 7 bases match TRBD1. The junction had 13 bases not matched to a gene; V was cut back by 3 bases and J by 2 bases. Germline CDR1 is MNHNS and CDR2 is SASEGT. The CDR3 is 18 amino acids. This CDR3 is CASSDWPGGLGGNQPQHF. In DNA form, the CDR3 reads TGTGCCAGCAGTGATTGGCCAGGGGGGCTAGGTGGCAATCAGCCCCAGCATTTT.

This clonotype occurred many times. The chain couples TRBV3-1 to TRBJ2-2; D gene unclear. Germline V CDR1 and CDR2: LGHDT, YNNKEL (reference sequence). V was trimmed by 1 base and J by 0 bases, leaving 12 bases between them. This CDR3 spans 17 amino acids. The CDR3 loop reads CASSQAPRSPNTGELFF. Written as DNA, the CDR3 is TGTGCCAGCAGCCAAGCTCCACGGAGCCCGAACACCGGGGAGCTGTTTTTT. Full variable domain (missing parts from reference TRBV3-1 and TRBJ2-2): DTAVSQTPKYLVTQMGNDKSIKCEQNLGHDTMYWYKQDSKKFLKIMFSYNNKELIINETVPNRFSPKSPDKAHLNLHINSLELGDSAVYFCASSQAPRSPNTGELFFGEGSRLTVL.

This clonotype was found many times. The chain links TRBV7-3 to TRBJ2-7; D could derive from TRBD1 or TRBD2 (5 bases each). Germline V gives CDR1 SGHTA, CDR2 FQGTGA. The germline V and J ends were trimmed by 2 bases and 6 bases, with 11 bases remaining between them. The CDR3 loop spans 13 amino acids. The DNA of the CDR3 is TGTGCCAGCAGCTTACGGGACCCCCCCGAGCAGTACTTC. It translates to CASSLRDPPEQYF.

In this sample, this clonotype turned up a few times. This sequence may be a read error, since a much larger clone differs from it by one base. The CDR3 region is CVSSFGQGITEAFF. The CDR3 bases are TGTGTCAGCAGCTTCGGACAGGGAATCACTGAAGCTTTCTTT. The rearrangement uses TRBV7-9 and TRBJ1-1, with 8 bases matching TRBD1. Germline V gene sequence: CDR1 SEHNR, CDR2 FQNEAQ (reference sequence). This CDR3 contains 14 residues.

The sample holds a few counts of this clonotype. The chain recombines TRBV12-3 or TRBV12-4 with TRBJ1-5, with 8 bases fitting TRBD1. V trimming: 7 bases; J trimming: 4 bases; junction bases outside the gene matches: 3. There are 13 residues in the CDR3. The CDR3 DNA sequence: TGTGCCAGCACTCGGACAGGGAATCAGCCCCAGCATTTT. Translating it yields CASTRTGNQPQHF.

This clonotype was recorded a few times. A read error may explain this, as a much larger clone is one base away. This chain links TRBV10-3 with TRBJ2-7, with 10 bases that match TRBD2. With 3 bases clipped from V and 4 bases from J, the junction kept 6 bases outside the gene matches. There are 15 residues in the CDR3. Germline lookup yields CDR1 ENHRY and CDR2 SYGVKD. Here the CDR3 reads CAISDPASGSYEQYF. Written as DNA, the CDR3 is TGTGCCATCAGTGATCCTGCTAGCGGGAGTTACGAGCAGTACTTC.

This chain connects TRBV7-2 to TRBJ2-4; TRBD2 matches 7 bases. The J call may be faulty, since TRBJ2-1 better matches the DNA end. There are 17 residues in the CDR3. Germline V lookup: CDR1 SGHTA, CDR2 FQGNSA. CDR3: CASSLIVWAGDWDEQFF. The CDR3 DNA is TGTGCCAGCAGCTTAATCGTCTGGGCGGGGGATTGGGATGAGCAGTTCTTC.

This clonotype has a count of ten or more. The chain links TRBV30 to TRBJ1-6, with a weak D call TRBD1 (6 bases). V was clipped by 5 bases and J by 7 bases, with 12 bases between them. CDR1 is GTSNPN and CDR2 is SVGIG in the germline V gene (reference sequence). The CDR3 extends over 13 amino acids. The CDR3 DNA follows: TGTGCCTGGGTTACAGGGTCGAATTCACCCCTCCACTTT. Translated, it gives CAWVTGSNSPLHF.

The chain carries TRBV3-1 and TRBJ2-7; possible D gene TRBD2, 5 bases. Germline V gives CDR1 LGHDT, CDR2 YNNKEL (reference sequence). V was pared by 5 bases and J by 4 bases, with 12 bases between. CDR3 length: 13 amino acids. CDR3 sequence (DNA): TGTGCCAGCAGCTTTGAGGGAACGTACGAGCAGTACTTC. Its protein is CASSFEGTYEQYF.

In its sample, this clonotype was seen a few times. The chain links TRBV12-3 or TRBV12-4 to TRBJ2-7, with unresolved D. The CDR3 has 14 amino acids. V was trimmed by 2 bases and J by 2 bases, leaving 10 bases between them. This CDR3 reads CASSLTVAAYEQYF. For the CDR3, the DNA is TGTGCCAGCAGTTTAACTGTGGCAGCCTACGAGCAGTACTTC.

The chain joins TRBV28 to TRBJ2-7; no clear D gene. The CDR3 covers 11 residues. The V gene lost 3 bases and the J gene lost 9 bases, with 9 bases spanning the gap. Per germline, CDR1 MDHEN and CDR2 SYDVKM. Here the CDR3 reads CASSLARWQYF. The CDR3 coding sequence is TGTGCCAGCAGTTTGGCAAGATGGCAGTACTTC.

This clonotype occurred many times. The V and J genes are TRBV20-1 and TRBJ1-2; D is perhaps TRBD1 (6 bases). The ends were cut back, 3 bases at V and 8 bases at J, with 16 bases in the middle. The CDR3 covers 13 residues. CDR1 is DFQATT, CDR2 SNEGSKA, per germline (reference sequence). CDR3 sequence (DNA): TGCAGTGCTAGCTATCGGAGGGGGGCGGGCTACACCTTC. The encoded protein is CSASYRRGAGYTF.

Concerning this clonotype itself: A much larger clone lies one base from this, so it may be a read error. This CDR3 is CAGSPNRNTEAFF. The CDR3, as DNA: TGCGCCGGTTCGCCAAACAGGAACACTGAAGCTTTCTTT. The chain recombines TRBV10-1 with TRBJ1-1; D unclear. CDR3 length: 13 amino acids. Trimming removed 11 bases at V and 1 base at J, with 14 bases between. Germline V gives CDR1 WNHNN, CDR2 SYGVQD (reference sequence).

This clonotype has at least ten counts. The chain carries TRBV13 and TRBJ1-2, with a possible D match to TRBD1 (5 bases). Per the germline V gene, CDR1 is PRHDT and CDR2 is FYEKMQ (reference sequence). CDR3 length equals 12 residues. Trimming removed 7 bases at V and 8 bases at J, with 14 bases between. The CDR3: CASTLGGVGYTF. The CDR3 nucleotides read TGTGCCAGCACCCTGGGGGGAGTAGGCTACACCTTC.

This clonotype was counted ten times or more. This sequence joins TRBV6-1 and TRBJ2-7; 7 bases align to TRBD1. The germline V gene encodes CDR1 MNHNS and CDR2 SASEGT. V trimming: 6 bases; J trimming: 5 bases; junction bases outside the gene matches: 4. The CDR3 totals 12 residues. CDR3 protein: CASRSTGNEQYF. CDR3 nucleotides: TGTGCCAGCAGGTCGACAGGGAACGAGCAGTACTTC.

This clonotype has a count of ten or more. This chain uses TRBV27 with TRBJ1-1, with D perhaps matching TRBD1 (5 bases). The ends were cut back, 5 bases at V and 3 bases at J, with 13 bases in the middle. Germline CDR1 and CDR2: MNHEY and SMNVEV (reference sequence). The CDR3 totals 14 residues. CDR3 residues: CASSRWGVDTEAFF. The CDR3 nucleotides are TGTGCCAGCAGTAGATGGGGGGTTGACACTGAAGCTTTCTTT.

This clonotype was seen many times. The V call is TRBV11-2, the J call TRBJ2-5; no definite D call. CDR1 is SGHAT and CDR2 is FQNNGV in the germline V gene. The CDR3 extends over 14 amino acids. V lost 5 bases to trimming and J lost 2 bases, with 12 bases between them. CDR3 region: CASSLTLIQETQYF. The CDR3 DNA is TGTGCCAGCAGCCTTACCTTGATTCAAGAGACCCAGTACTTC.